This entry is about one TCR beta chain. No antigen is known for it. Base qualities are not provided; no much larger clone lies one nucleotide away. The data stem from a study of shared clonotypes between healthy human individuals (TCRdb year 2020). Concerning the study at large: Two women and a few men aged 18 to 49 years were included in the cohort. To increase sequencing depth and limit assay-specific biases, TCR repertoire library preparation and sequencing were carried out by different laboratories using diverse techniques. Leukapheresis yielded between about 0.85 and 10 billion PBMCs per donor. Blood TCR repertoires of a handful of healthy adults were deeply sequenced to estimate repertoire size and the extent of clonotype sharing between individuals.

The germline V gene (reference sequence) specifies GTSNPN as CDR1 and SVGIG as CDR2. There are 13 amino acids in the CDR3, from cysteine to phenylalanine inclusive. The retained sequence is limited to the CDR3, 39 bases, with the frame set at the first base. The junction shows trimming of 5 bases on V and 5 bases on J, and the gene matches do not reach 2 bases of it. Using the deep immunoSEQ assay, multiplex PCR amplified TCR CDR3 regions from genomic DNA. For each cell subset, the extracted genomic DNA was distributed evenly across all wells of several immunoSEQ 96-well plates, and each plate served as one replicate. Each replicate PCR for unsorted PBMC received about 0.3 ug genomic DNA, equal to about 30,000 T cell genomes. Genomic DNA from unsorted PBMC was sequenced over ten immunoSEQ deep assay plates. Purified libraries were quantified with a Qubit 3.0 fluorometer, sized on a Bioanalyzer 2100, and re-quantified with the KAPA Library Quantification kit. Every immunoSEQ 96-well plate was sequenced on a separate single-read 150-cycle Illumina NextSeq 550 flow cell. Processing in the source paper ran as follows. Because the immunoSEQ output included only junctional sequences and no quality scores, the filtering could not be the same as the filtering used for full-length reads. Sequences were annotated with PyIR, a Python wrapper for IgBLAST v1.9, using IMGT germline references to assign V/J genes and CDR3. Any read was removed if the V/J assignment was weak (E-value above 1e-6), the CDR3 was missing, or the read contained stop codons, out-of-frame junctions, or ambiguous translated residues. V3J clonotypes were defined as sequences sharing the same inferred V gene, J gene, and CDR3 amino acid sequence. Percentage overlap between repertoires was computed as shared unique clonotypes divided by the size of the smaller repertoire. Repertoire richness was assessed with RTK rarefaction, the Chao1 estimator, and Recon v2.1 estimates of unobserved clonotypes. This immuneACCESS table, as held by TCRdb, lists in-frame sequences with V and J called but not all clones. Of the missing ones, under half trace to an unresolved V gene in checked studies; the others have no known cause. V and J calls and clone size follow that table, whereas D and trimming were derived from the DNA. The sample includes about 470,000 clones, with about four fifths observed a single time. The ten biggest clones cover roughly 13% of the sample.

Overall study results and their limits: The genetic and exposure-history diversity represented was limited by the small number of donors. Sampling was limited to blood, and TCR repertoires in tissue likely differ from TCR repertoires in blood. Pairwise subsampling led to the expectation that sequencing depth would affect the degree of clonotype sharing among donors.

Healthy HIV-negative adults with no recently reported acute infections or vaccinations were included as donors. Every donor was a Caucasian adult living in Nashville, Tennessee, USA. For unsorted samples, roughly 81 million PBMCs were counted and genomic DNA was extracted with the QIAamp DNA Blood Mini kit. Blood was collected by leukapheresis, and PBMCs were isolated by Ficoll-Histopaque density gradient centrifugation and then cryopreserved in liquid nitrogen vapor phase. The chain is assembled from TRBV30 and TRBJ1-6, with 8 middle bases fitting TRBD1. The receptor was derived from a middle-aged woman in good health. Some clones in this sample may be carry-over from other donors' samples. Sequencing used PBMCs. CDR3 reads: CAWEQGDNSPLHF. The nucleotide sequence reads TGTGCCTGGGAACAGGGGGATAATTCACCCCTCCACTTT.